This TCR beta chain appears in the sequencing data of a study of early T cells in non-severe SARS-CoV-2 infection. Study context: Chains stayed unpaired after sequencing of bulk RNA from unsorted whole blood. Study-wide points: VDJdb-based matching was biased toward anti-spike CD8 responses and missed private and CD4 specificities.

This CDR3 is built from 12 residues. Trimming took 0 bases from V and 7 from J, leaving 1 base between them. From germline, CDR1 is MNHEY and CDR2 SVGAGI. TCRdb reprocessed the 5' RACE reads via MiXCR and lists one record per CDR3 protein. The sample carries about 35,000 distinct CDR3 sequences, more than 4% recorded once. This clonotype was detected ten times or more. No antigen is known for it. The source material was whole blood. The clonotype was recovered from an adult who was a healthcare worker with PCR-confirmed SARS-CoV-2 infection or an uninfected control (not recorded which). The V and J genes are TRBV6-5 and TRBJ1-6; no firm D call. The CDR3 region has the DNA TGTGCCAGCAGTTACTCGAATTCACCCCTCCACTTT. Translation: CASSYSNSPLHF.